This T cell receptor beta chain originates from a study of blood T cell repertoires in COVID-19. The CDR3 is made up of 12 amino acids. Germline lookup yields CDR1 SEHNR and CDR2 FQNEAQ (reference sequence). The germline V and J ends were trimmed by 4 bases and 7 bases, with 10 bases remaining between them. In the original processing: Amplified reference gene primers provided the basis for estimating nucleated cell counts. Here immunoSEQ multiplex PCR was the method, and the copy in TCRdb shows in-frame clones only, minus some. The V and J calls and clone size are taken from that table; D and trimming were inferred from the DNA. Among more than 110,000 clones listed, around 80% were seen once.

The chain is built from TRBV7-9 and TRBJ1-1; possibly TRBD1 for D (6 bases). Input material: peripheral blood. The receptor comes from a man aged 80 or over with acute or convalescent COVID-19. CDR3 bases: TGTGCCAGCAGCTCTTCGGACAGTGAAGCTTTCTTT. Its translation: CASSSSDSEAFF.